The rows below give T cell receptor beta chains drawn from one sample of a study of T cell responses to AZD1222 COVID-19 vaccine. Sequencing was performed with immunoSEQ multiplex PCR; in TCRdb, only in-frame clones are kept and a portion is missing. Of almost 35,000 clones in the sample, 85% to 90% were seen once. Sequencing used peripheral blood, obtained on day 0 of AZD1222 vaccination. Source of these receptors: an adult in good health. Both conserved end residues are trimmed from each CDR3. Each record gives: CDR3 length, V gene, CDR3 protein.

12,TRBV29-1,SVEVRGDIGGYT
13,TRBV6-5,ASRETGGKHQPQH
16,TRBV28,ASSFSSVGRGRDNEQF
15,TRBV24-1,ATSDFPGTQNTGELF
15,TRBV7-2,ASSLSSLAASYNEQF
12,TRBV18,ASSPPRTGAGYT
12,TRBV19,ASSYNRGTGELF
13,TRBV11-1,ASSLAQAGNTEAF
11,TRBV7-9,ASSRQGLYEQY
14,TRBV28,ASGEGARHSNQPQH
13,TRBV4-1,ASSPWGGSRETQY
13,TRBV7-8,ASSADRAVGNEQF
11,TRBV20-1,SASNGPRYEQY
14,TRBV19,ASSIIELLNTGELF
16,TRBV2,ASSEVASGAPIQETQY
12,TRBV5-1,ASSAVTGNTEAF
12,TRBV5-6,ASSLSGLSYEQY
16,TRBV4-2,ASSLLVASGEGPDTQY
10,TRBV7-3,ASSSSAGEQY
11,TRBV7-9,ASTNRGSYGYT
13,TRBV25-1,ASSEQASGADEQY
12,TRBV28,ASSLMRDNSPLH
12,TRBV24-1,ATSVGGGGEGYT
12,TRBV19,ASSVGQGAEEQY